The subject of this entry is one T cell receptor (beta chain). Its antigen remains unidentified. Trimming pared 9 bases from V and 5 bases from J, leaving 19 bases between. CDR1 is LNHDA, CDR2 SQIVND, per germline (reference sequence). CDR3 size: 14 residues. Sequencing of the DNA from cultured CD4+ T cells was carried out with the Oncomine TCR Beta short-read assay. One entry per CDR3 protein, called by TCRdb with MiXCR from the PCR reads. Of 20,000 to 25,000 distinct CDR3 sequences listed, 55% to 70% are singletons. This record comes from a study of vaccination and CD4 T cells after COVID-19. Overall study context: Median time from second vaccine dose to sampling was roughly 72 days (14 to 241). Cells were stimulated with overlapping spike peptide pools from SARS-CoV-2, HCoV-NL63, HCoV-OC43 and HCoV-229E. Study-level results: A median approximately 86% of convalescent patients' SARS-CoV-2-reactive clones emerged only after vaccination. Spike mono-reactivity was found in 304 of the 307 vaccine-specific clones identified in convalescent patients.

The treatment denotes: approximately 9-day PBMC culture with coronavirus spike peptide pools or control peptides (ViraFEST assay). The material sequenced was CD4+ T cells from blood, cultured in vitro, taken after SARS-CoV-2 vaccination. The rearrangement joins TRBV19 to TRBJ2-5, with no clear D. This TCR came from a human donor who received a COVID-19 vaccine. The CDR3 loop is CASRVSDGAETQYF. The CDR3 coding sequence is TGTGCCAGCCGAGTATCAGACGGTGCGGAGACCCAGTACTTC.